One T cell receptor beta chain is described in this entry. This clone was counted a single time. Its specific antigen is unknown. No base-level quality is on record; no much larger clone is a single base apart. The CDR3 sequence holds 15 residues, the cysteine and phenylalanine included. The CDR3 DNA has 45 bases and is translated from base 1. The junction shows trimming of 2 bases on V and 2 bases on J, and the gene matches do not reach 6 bases of it. CDR1 and CDR2 (MNHEY, SVGAGI) derive from the germline V gene. The immunoSEQ Assay, a bias-controlled multiplex PCR, was used to amplify TCRbeta CDR3 regions from genomic DNA. As for the authors' bioinformatics: Nucleated cell counts per sample were estimated from amplification of reference gene primers within the assay. To quantify the absolute abundance of each unique TCRbeta CDR3 rearrangement, sequence reads were collapsed and filtered. Productive Simpson clonality was computed per sample as the square root of Simpson's diversity index over productive rearrangements. TCRdb provides this immuneACCESS table in a form limited to in-frame rearrangements. Some clones are lacking; in checked studies, under half of them reflect an unresolved V gene, and why the rest are absent is not known. D and trimming were read from the DNA, whereas the V and J calls and clone size are those reported in that table. A total of some 100,000 clones appear in this sample, approximately 92% of them only once. Together, the top ten hold approximately 5.7% of the sample.

The collaborating institutions used their own protocols to collect whole blood in K2EDTA tubes. For TCRbeta analysis, collaborators shipped samples as frozen whole blood, isolated PBMCs, or DNA extracted from either of those sample types. This sample is part of a study of blood T cell repertoires in COVID-19 (dated by TCRdb to the early 2020s). Broadly, across the study: Samples covering the acute and convalescent phases of COVID-19 were provided by collaborators in the United States, Italy and Spain. The material from the prospective study consisted of cDNA or gDNA derived from T cells, B-cell-depleted T cells, or PBMCs. The dataset comprised deeply sampled blood TCRbeta repertoires from subjects exposed to, actively infected with, or recovered from COVID-19. The repertoires were released in a freely available public database meant as a resource for research on the immune response to SARS-CoV-2. The samples were drawn from two sources: the first 160 participants of the ongoing ImmuneRACE study, and 1,254 subjects contributed by 6 global collaborators. Sample metadata almost always included a de-identified subject ID, COVID-19 status, age in years and sex. Where HLA class I and class II types were available, the types were taken from metadata supplied by the sample provider, not from assay-based typing.

General conclusions and limits of the study: The quantity of clinical and demographic metadata differed by source and by participant and was supplied without curation.

Material for sequencing was peripheral blood. The receptor's source is a man aged 45-60 years with active COVID-19. The sequence is built from TRBV6-5 and TRBJ2-7, with 7 middle bases fitting TRBD1. The bases read TGTGCCAGCAGTTACCGGGACAGACCGACCTACGAGCAGTACTTC. This translates into CASSYRDRPTYEQYF.